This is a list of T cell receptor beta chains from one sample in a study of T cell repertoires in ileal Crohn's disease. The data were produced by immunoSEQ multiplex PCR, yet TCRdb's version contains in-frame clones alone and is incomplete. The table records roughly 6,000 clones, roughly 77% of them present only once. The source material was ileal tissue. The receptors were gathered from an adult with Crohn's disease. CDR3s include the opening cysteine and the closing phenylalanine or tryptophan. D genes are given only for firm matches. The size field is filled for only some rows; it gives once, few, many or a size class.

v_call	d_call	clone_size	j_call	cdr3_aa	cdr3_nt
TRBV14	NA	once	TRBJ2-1	CASSQRKRSSSYNEQFF	TGTGCCAGCAGCCAAAGGAAGCGGTCCAGCTCCTACAATGAGCAGTTCTTC
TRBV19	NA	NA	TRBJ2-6	CASSRGDSGANVLTF	TGTGCCAGTAGTAGGGGGGACTCTGGGGCCAACGTCCTGACTTTC
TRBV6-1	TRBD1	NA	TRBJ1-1	CASSEARQGGAFF	TGTGCCAGCAGTGAAGCCCGACAGGGGGGAGCTTTCTTT
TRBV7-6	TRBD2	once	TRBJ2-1	CASSASSGGFYNEQFF	TGTGCCAGCAGCGCAAGTTCGGGAGGCTTCTACAATGAGCAGTTCTTC
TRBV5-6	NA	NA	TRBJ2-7	CASNYGRGQGREQYF	TGTGCCAGCAACTACGGGAGGGGACAGGGTAGGGAGCAGTACTTC
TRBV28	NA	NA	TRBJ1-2	CASVEGNNYGYTF	TGTGCCAGCGTAGAGGGAAATAACTATGGCTACACCTTC
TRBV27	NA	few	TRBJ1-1	CASSLRGGNTEAFF	TGTGCCAGCAGTTTACGGGGTGGAAACACTGAAGCTTTCTTT
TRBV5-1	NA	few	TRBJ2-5	CASSPIQSQETQYF	TGCGCCAGCAGCCCAATCCAGTCACAAGAGACCCAGTACTTC
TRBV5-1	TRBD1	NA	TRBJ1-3	CASSLGQGSPGNTIYF	TGCGCCAGCAGTTTGGGACAGGGAAGTCCTGGAAACACCATATATTTT
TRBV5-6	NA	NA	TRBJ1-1	CASSLATGGEAFF	TGTGCCAGCAGCTTGGCCACCGGGGGGGAAGCTTTCTTT
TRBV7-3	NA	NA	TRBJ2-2	CASSLSGQGWGTGELFF	TGTGCCAGCAGCTTAAGTGGTCAGGGCTGGGGAACCGGGGAGCTGTTTTTT
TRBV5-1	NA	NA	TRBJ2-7	CASNPFLSRGEQYF	TGCGCCAGCAATCCGTTCCTCTCCAGGGGCGAGCAGTACTTC
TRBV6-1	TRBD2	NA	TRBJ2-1	CASGLAGVNEQFF	TGTGCCAGCGGACTAGCGGGAGTAAATGAGCAGTTCTTC
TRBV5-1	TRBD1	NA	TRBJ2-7	CASSLTGGTYEQYF	TGCGCCAGCAGCTTGACAGGGGGGACCTACGAGCAGTACTTC
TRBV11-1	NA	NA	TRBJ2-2	CASSTTFDRSGELFF	TGTGCCAGCAGCACAACCTTCGACAGATCCGGGGAGCTGTTTTTT
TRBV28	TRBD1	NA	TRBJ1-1	CASRTLQGATGAFF	TGTGCCAGCAGAACCCTACAGGGGGCGACTGGGGCTTTCTTT
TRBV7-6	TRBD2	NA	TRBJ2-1	CASSSPSGEYNEQFF	TGTGCCAGCAGCTCACCTAGCGGGGAGTACAATGAGCAGTTCTTC
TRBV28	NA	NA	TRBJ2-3	CASSLNQGRGDTQYF	TGTGCCAGCAGTTTAAATCAGGGGAGGGGAGATACGCAGTATTTT
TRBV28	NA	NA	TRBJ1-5	CASSLTGFQPQHF	TGTGCCAGCAGCCTAACAGGGTTCCAGCCCCAGCATTTT
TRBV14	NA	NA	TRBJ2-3	CASSQDPRGTDTQYF	TGTGCCAGCAGCCAAGATCCTCGGGGCACAGATACGCAGTATTTT
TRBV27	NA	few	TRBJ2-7	CASSVAQGIGAEQYF	TGTGCCAGCAGTGTCGCACAGGGTATCGGAGCCGAGCAGTACTTC
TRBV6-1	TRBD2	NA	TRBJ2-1	CASSEFSGGVGNEQFF	TGTGCCAGCAGTGAATTTAGCGGGGGAGTGGGGAATGAGCAGTTCTTC
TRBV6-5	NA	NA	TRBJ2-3	CASSLGTWGTDTQYF	TGTGCCAGCAGTCTCGGGACTTGGGGCACAGATACGCAGTATTTT
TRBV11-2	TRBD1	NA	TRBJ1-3	CASSEGGAFGNTIYF	TGTGCCAGCAGCGAAGGGGGCGCGTTTGGAAACACCATATATTTT